Described below is a single T cell receptor (beta chain) sequence and its context. The specificity of this receptor is unknown. No clone much larger than this one lies a single base away; base qualities are absent. Library preparation used the immunoSEQ multiplex PCR assay. The immuneACCESS repertoire file appears here via TCRdb, limited to in-frame rearrangements. These files lack a portion of the clones; in checked studies, under half of the deficit traces to unresolved V genes, and the cause of the others is not known. In all, the sample holds more than 50,000 clones, and approximately 86% of those were seen once. The top ten hold approximately 3.4% of the sample. The sample is drawn from a study of control samples from healthy donors and cancer patients (dated by TCRdb to 2019 to 2021). There are 16 amino acids in the CDR3, from cysteine to phenylalanine inclusive. Left in the record is the CDR3 DNA by itself, 48 bases read in frame from the first base. Trimming takes 3 bases from V and 7 bases from J, and the germline ends sit 21 bases apart. From the germline V gene (reference sequence), CDR1 is LNHDA and CDR2 is SQIVND.

The chain uses TRBV19 and TRBJ2-5; 5 matching bases give a weak D call of TRBD1. The clonotype originates from a man in his fifties in good health. The sequencing input was blood. The nucleotides read TGTGCCAGTAGTATTAGGGGTGACAGCCCGGGTGTGACCCAGTACTTC. The translation is CASSIRGDSPGVTQYF.